Below, one T cell receptor (beta chain) is given with its context. The sample belongs to a study of T cell changes during pregnancy in multiple sclerosis. The CDR3 contains 14 residues. Germline CDR1 and CDR2: SEHNR and FQNEAQ (reference sequence). V dropped 1 base and J dropped 5 bases, with 11 bases sitting between them. The repertoire was sequenced with immunoSEQ multiplex PCR; TCRdb's copy has only in-frame clones and lacks some. The sample lists some 60,000 clones; approximately 92% were seen once. The sequences come from CD4+ T cells from peripheral blood mononuclear cells, collected before pregnancy. This sequence joins TRBV7-9 and TRBJ1-1, with D maybe TRBD1 (6 bases). This receptor was identified in a female donor with multiple sclerosis, enrolled in a pregnancy study. In DNA, the CDR3 is TGTGCCAGCAGCTTAGAGGGGGGAGGGACTGAAGCTTTCTTT. Its protein product is CASSLEGGGTEAFF.